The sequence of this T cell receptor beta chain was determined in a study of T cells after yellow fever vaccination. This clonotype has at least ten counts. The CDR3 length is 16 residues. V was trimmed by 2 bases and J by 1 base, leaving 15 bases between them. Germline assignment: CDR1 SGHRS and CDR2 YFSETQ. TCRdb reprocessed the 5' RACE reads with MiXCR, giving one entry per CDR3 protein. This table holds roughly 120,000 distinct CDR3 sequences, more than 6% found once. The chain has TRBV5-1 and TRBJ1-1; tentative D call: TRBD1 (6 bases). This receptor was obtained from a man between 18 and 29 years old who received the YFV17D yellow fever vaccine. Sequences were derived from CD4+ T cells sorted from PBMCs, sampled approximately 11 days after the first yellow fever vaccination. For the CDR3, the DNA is TGCGCCAGCAGCTTTTGGGACACCCATAGGAACACTGAAGCTTTCTTT. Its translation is CASSFWDTHRNTEAFF.